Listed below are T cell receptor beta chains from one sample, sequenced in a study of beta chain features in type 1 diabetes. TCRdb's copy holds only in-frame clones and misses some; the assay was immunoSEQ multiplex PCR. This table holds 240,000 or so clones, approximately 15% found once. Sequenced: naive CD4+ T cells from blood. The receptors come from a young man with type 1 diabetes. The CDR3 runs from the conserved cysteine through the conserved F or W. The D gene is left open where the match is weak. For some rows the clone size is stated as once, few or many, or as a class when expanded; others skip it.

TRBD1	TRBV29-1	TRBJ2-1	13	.	CSVGQGAYNEQFF	TGCAGCGTTGGACAGGGAGCCTACAATGAGCAGTTCTTC
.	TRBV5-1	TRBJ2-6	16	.	CASSLEGQAGANVLTF	TGCGCCAGCAGCTTGGAGGGACAAGCTGGGGCCAACGTCCTGACTTTC
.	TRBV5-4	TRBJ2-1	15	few	CASSLAGSGGNEQFF	TGTGCCAGCAGCTTGGCGGGCTCCGGCGGGAATGAGCAGTTCTTC
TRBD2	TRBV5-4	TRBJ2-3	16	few	CASSYPTSGVGDTQYF	TGTGCCAGCAGCTACCCGACTAGCGGGGTGGGAGATACGCAGTATTTT
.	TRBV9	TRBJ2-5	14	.	CASSPVASPETQYF	TGTGCCAGCAGTCCAGTGGCTAGCCCAGAGACCCAGTACTTC
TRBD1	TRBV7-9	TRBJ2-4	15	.	CASSPGGQGQNIQYF	TGTGCCAGCAGCCCAGGTGGACAGGGCCAAAACATTCAGTACTTC
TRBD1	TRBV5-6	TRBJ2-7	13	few	CASRRQGRYEQYF	TGTGCCAGCAGGCGACAGGGGAGGTACGAGCAGTACTTC
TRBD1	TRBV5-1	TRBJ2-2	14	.	CASSLTGYTGELFF	TGCGCCAGCAGCCTGACAGGGTACACCGGGGAGCTGTTTTTT
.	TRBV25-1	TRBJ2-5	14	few	CASSELRDQETQYF	TGTGCCAGCAGTGAACTGAGGGACCAAGAGACCCAGTACTTC
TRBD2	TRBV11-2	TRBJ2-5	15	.	CASSSRGGRGETQYF	TGTGCCAGCAGCTCCCGGGGGGGCCGGGGAGAGACCCAGTACTTC
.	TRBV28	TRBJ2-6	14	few	CASSPRRRANVLTF	TGTGCCAGCAGTCCCCGGCGGCGGGCCAACGTCCTGACTTTC
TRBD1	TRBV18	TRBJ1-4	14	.	CASSPGQGHEKLFF	TGTGCCAGCTCACCGGGACAGGGCCATGAAAAACTGTTTTTT
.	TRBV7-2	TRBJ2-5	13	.	CASSLVLRETQYF	TGTGCCAGCAGCTTAGTGTTGCGAGAGACCCAGTACTTC
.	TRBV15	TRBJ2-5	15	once	CATSRDKASQETQYF	TGTGCCACCAGCAGAGATAAGGCTAGCCAAGAGACCCAGTACTTC
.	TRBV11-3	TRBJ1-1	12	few	CASSLQGGEAFF	TGTGCCAGCAGCCTACAGGGCGGAGAAGCTTTCTTT
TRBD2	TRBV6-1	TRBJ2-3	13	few	CASSEARSGGQYF	TGTGCCAGCAGTGAAGCGCGGAGCGGGGGGCAGTATTTT
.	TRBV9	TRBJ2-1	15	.	CASSAGPGTYNEQFF	TGTGCCAGCAGCGCCGGACCCGGGACCTACAATGAGCAGTTCTTC
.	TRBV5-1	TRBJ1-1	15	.	CASSSPTGLWTEAFF	TGCGCCAGCAGCTCACCGACAGGCCTGTGGACTGAAGCTTTCTTT
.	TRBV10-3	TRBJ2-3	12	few	CAIASGSDTQYF	TGTGCCATCGCTTCCGGTTCAGATACGCAGTATTTT
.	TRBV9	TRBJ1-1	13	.	CASSVAMNTEAFF	TGTGCCAGCAGCGTAGCCATGAACACTGAAGCTTTCTTT
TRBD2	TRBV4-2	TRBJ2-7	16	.	CASSQDGPGGAYEQYF	TGTGCCAGCAGCCAAGATGGGCCGGGAGGGGCCTACGAGCAGTACTTC
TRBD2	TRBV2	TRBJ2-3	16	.	CASSPGVAGPTDTQYF	TGTGCCAGCAGTCCCGGGGTAGCGGGGCCCACAGATACGCAGTATTTT
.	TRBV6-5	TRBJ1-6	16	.	CASSYSTGFYNSPLHF	TGTGCCAGCAGTTACTCGACGGGGTTCTATAATTCACCCCTCCACTTT
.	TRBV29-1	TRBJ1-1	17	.	CSVGPRASGAGRTEAFF	TGCAGCGTCGGGCCCAGAGCGTCCGGGGCCGGGAGGACTGAAGCTTTCTTT
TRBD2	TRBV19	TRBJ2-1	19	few	CASSARLAGGPYWGNEQFF	TGTGCCAGTAGTGCCCGACTAGCGGGAGGACCGTACTGGGGCAATGAGCAGTTCTTC
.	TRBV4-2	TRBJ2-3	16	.	CASSPPAGPDGDTQYF	TGTGCCAGCAGCCCCCCAGCGGGCCCCGATGGGGATACGCAGTATTTT
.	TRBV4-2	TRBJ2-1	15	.	CASSQDSGFGNEQFF	TGTGCCAGCAGCCAAGATTCCGGGTTTGGTAATGAGCAGTTCTTC
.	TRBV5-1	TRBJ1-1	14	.	CASSSDRMNTEAFF	TGCGCCAGCAGCTCGGACAGAATGAACACTGAAGCTTTCTTT
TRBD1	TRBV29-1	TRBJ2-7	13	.	CSVGQGRSYEQYF	TGCAGCGTTGGACAGGGCCGCTCCTACGAGCAGTACTTC
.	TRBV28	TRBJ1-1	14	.	CASSLTGFPTEAFF	TGTGCCAGCAGTTTAACAGGGTTCCCCACTGAAGCTTTCTTT
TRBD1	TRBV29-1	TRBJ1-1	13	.	CSVWDRGSTEAFF	TGCAGCGTGTGGGACAGGGGTTCCACTGAAGCTTTCTTT
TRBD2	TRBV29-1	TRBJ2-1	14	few	CSVAGTSGSNEQFF	TGCAGCGTTGCCGGGACTAGCGGGTCTAATGAGCAGTTCTTC
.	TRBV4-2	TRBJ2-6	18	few	CASSQEPQGGSGANVLTF	TGTGCCAGCAGCCAAGAACCGCAGGGAGGCTCTGGGGCCAACGTCCTGACTTTC
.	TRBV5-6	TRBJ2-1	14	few	CASSLDPQGKEQFF	TGTGCCAGCAGCTTGGACCCTCAGGGGAAGGAGCAGTTCTTC
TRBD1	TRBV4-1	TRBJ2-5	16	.	CASSLLGQGGQETQYF	TGCGCCAGCAGCCTTCTGGGACAGGGGGGGCAAGAGACCCAGTACTTC
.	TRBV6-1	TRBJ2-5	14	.	CASRADIDGETQYF	TGTGCCAGCAGAGCCGACATAGATGGGGAGACCCAGTACTTC
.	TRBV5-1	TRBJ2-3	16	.	CASSQARLEGADTQYF	TGCGCCAGCAGCCAAGCCCGACTAGAGGGCGCAGATACGCAGTATTTT
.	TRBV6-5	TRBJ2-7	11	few	CASAGGYEQYF	TGTGCCAGCGCCGGGGGCTACGAGCAGTACTTC
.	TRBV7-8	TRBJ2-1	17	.	CASSPLPRGIYYNEQFF	TGTGCCAGCAGCCCCCTCCCCCGCGGGATTTACTACAATGAGCAGTTCTTC
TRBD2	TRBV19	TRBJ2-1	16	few	CASSTQGAGGYNEQFF	TGTGCCAGTAGTACCCAGGGAGCGGGAGGGTACAATGAGCAGTTCTTC
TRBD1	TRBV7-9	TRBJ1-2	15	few	CASSTWTGSIYGYTF	TGTGCCAGCAGCACCTGGACAGGAAGCATATATGGCTACACCTTC
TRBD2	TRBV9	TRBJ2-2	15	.	CASSVTSGGTGELFF	TGTGCCAGCAGCGTCACTAGCGGGGGCACCGGGGAGCTGTTTTTT
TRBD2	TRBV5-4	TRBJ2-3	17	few	CASSFELAGGSRDTQYF	TGTGCCAGCAGCTTCGAATTAGCGGGAGGGAGTAGGGATACGCAGTATTTT
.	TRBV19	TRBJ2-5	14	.	CASSPSSGKTTQYF	TGTGCCAGTAGTCCATCGTCCGGCAAGACTACCCAGTACTTC
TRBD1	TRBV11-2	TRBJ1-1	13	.	CASQGQGAGEAFF	TGTGCCAGCCAGGGACAGGGGGCTGGTGAAGCTTTCTTT
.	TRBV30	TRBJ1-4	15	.	CAWSDGYPGGEKLFF	TGTGCCTGGAGCGACGGATATCCAGGAGGGGAAAAACTGTTTTTT
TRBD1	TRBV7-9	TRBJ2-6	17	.	CASSRGQGASGANVLTF	TGTGCCAGCAGCAGAGGACAGGGGGCGTCCGGGGCCAACGTCCTGACTTTC
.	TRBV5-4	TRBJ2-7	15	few	CASTPFGQGSYEQYF	TGTGCCAGCACACCCTTCGGGCAGGGGTCCTACGAGCAGTACTTC
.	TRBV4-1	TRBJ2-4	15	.	CASSQENRAVRIQYF	TGCGCCAGCAGCCAAGAGAACAGGGCAGTTCGCATTCAGTACTTC
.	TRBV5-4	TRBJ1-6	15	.	CASSQGGESYSPLHF	TGTGCCAGCAGCCAAGGGGGGGAATCCTATTCACCCCTCCACTTT
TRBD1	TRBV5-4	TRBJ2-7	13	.	CASSRDRGSEQYF	TGTGCCAGCAGTCGAGACAGGGGGAGCGAGCAGTACTTC
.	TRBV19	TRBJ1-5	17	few	CASSLSGTPYSNQPQHF	TGTGCCAGTAGCTTATCGGGGACACCCTATAGCAATCAGCCCCAGCATTTT
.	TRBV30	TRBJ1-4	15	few	CAWSEGSRPNEKLFF	TGTGCCTGGAGTGAAGGGAGCCGCCCTAATGAAAAACTGTTTTTT
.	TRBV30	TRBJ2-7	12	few	CASDRNPYEQYF	TGTGCCTCTGACAGGAATCCCTACGAGCAGTACTTC
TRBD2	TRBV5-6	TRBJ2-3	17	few	CASIGLSAGEGTDTQYF	TGTGCCAGCATCGGACTTTCCGCGGGAGAAGGCACAGATACGCAGTATTTT
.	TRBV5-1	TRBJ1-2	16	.	CASSLAPSITNYGYTF	TGCGCCAGCAGCTTGGCCCCAAGCATCACGAACTATGGCTACACCTTC
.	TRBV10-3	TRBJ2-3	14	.	CAISESAGTDTQYF	TGTGCCATCAGTGAGTCGGCGGGGACAGATACGCAGTATTTT
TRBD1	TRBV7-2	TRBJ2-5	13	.	CASSSGQGETQYF	TGTGCCAGCAGCTCGGGACAGGGGGAGACCCAGTACTTC
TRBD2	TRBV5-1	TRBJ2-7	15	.	CASSPRAGGPYEQYF	TGCGCCAGCAGCCCAAGGGCGGGAGGGCCCTACGAGCAGTACTTC
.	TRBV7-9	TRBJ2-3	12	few	CASSADTDTQYF	TGTGCCAGCAGCGCGGACACAGATACGCAGTATTTT